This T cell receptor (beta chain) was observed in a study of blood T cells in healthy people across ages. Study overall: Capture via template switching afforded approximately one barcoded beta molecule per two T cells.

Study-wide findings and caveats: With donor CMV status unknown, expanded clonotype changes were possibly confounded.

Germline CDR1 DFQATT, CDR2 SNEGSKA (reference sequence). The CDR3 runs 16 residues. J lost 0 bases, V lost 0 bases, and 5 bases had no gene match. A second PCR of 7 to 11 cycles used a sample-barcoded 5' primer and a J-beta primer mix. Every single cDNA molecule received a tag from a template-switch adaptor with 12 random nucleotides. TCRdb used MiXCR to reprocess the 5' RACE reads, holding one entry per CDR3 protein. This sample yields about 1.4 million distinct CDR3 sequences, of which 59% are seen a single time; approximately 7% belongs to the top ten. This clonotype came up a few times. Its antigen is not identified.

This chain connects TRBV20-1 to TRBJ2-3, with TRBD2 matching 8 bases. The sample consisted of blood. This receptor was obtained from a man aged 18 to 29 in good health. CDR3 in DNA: TGCAGTGCTAGAGATCAACTAGCGGCTAGCACAGATACGCAGTATTTT. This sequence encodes CSARDQLAASTDTQYF.